This TCR beta chain was found in a study of T cell changes during pregnancy in multiple sclerosis. This table comes from immunoSEQ multiplex PCR, and its TCRdb copy is limited to in-frame clones, with some not included. Altogether around 40,000 clones are present, around 92% being singletons, with the ten largest covering 26%. From germline, CDR1 is SGHNT and CDR2 YYREEE (reference sequence). Between the trimmed V and J ends, which lost 5 bases and 4 bases, there was a span of 7 bases. This CDR3 is 12 amino acids long. J is TRBJ2-1 and V is TRBV5-4; weak D call: TRBD2 (5 bases). The sequence derives from a female donor with multiple sclerosis, enrolled in a pregnancy study. The source was CD8+ T cells from peripheral blood mononuclear cells, collected before pregnancy. In nucleotides, the CDR3 is TGTGCCAGCAGTCGGGGATACAATGAGCAGTTCTTC. Translation: CASSRGYNEQFF.